This TCR beta chain was obtained from a study of regulatory T cells in long-lasting Graves disease. Study findings and constraints: Sample size, which was small, may have reduced accuracy. Compared with new cases, persistent Graves' patients showed reduced TCR diversity.

With iRepertoire HTBI primers and Arm-PCR of CDR3 regions, TCR beta libraries were built. TCRdb reprocessed the multiplex PCR reads with MiXCR, giving one entry per CDR3 protein. The table includes hundreds of thousands of distinct CDR3 sequences, roughly 15% detected once. Stated time point: newly diagnosed GD, antithyroid drugs for less than 3 months. RNA extracted from PBMCs served as the sequencing template. Worth noting for this clonotype: Its target is not known.

The sample was also reused in another study, on T cells in Graves' hyperthyroidism and ophthalmopathy. This second report adds: Each diagnosis was grounded in clinical symptoms, serum thyroxine and TRAb, thyroid ultrasound, and orbital computed tomography.

The sequences come from peripheral blood mononuclear cells (PBMCs), collected at new diagnosis, from a patient treated with antithyroid drugs. The sequence was collected from a woman aged 25 to 45 with Graves disease.

CDR3 sequence (DNA): TGTGCCAGCACCTCAACCTCCGGGTTTATTCTCCATCAAGAGACCCAGTACTTC. Protein product: CASTSTSGFILHQETQYF. V and J are TRBV7-2 and TRBJ2-5, with no clear D. This CDR3 spans 18 amino acids. CDR1 is SGHTA, CDR2 FQGNSA, per germline. Trimming took 7 bases from V and 2 from J, leaving 26 bases between them.